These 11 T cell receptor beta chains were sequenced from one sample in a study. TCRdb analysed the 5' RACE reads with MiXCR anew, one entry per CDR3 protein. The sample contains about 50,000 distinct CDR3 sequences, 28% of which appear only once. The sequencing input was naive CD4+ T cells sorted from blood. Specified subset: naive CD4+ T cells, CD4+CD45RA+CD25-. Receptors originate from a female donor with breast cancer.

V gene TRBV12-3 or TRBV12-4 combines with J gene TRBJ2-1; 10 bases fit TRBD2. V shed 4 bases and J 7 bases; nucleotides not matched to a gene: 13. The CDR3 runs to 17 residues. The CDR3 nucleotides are TGTGCCAGCAGTTCCCGGGGGCTAGCGGGAGACAGTAATGAGCAGTTCTTC. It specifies CASSSRGLAGDSNEQFF.

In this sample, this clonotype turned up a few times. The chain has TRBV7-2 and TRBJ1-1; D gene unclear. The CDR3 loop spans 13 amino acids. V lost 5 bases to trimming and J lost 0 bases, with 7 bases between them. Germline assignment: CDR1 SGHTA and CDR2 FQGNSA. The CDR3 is CASSSEMNTEAFF. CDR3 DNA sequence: TGTGCCAGCAGCAGTGAAATGAACACTGAAGCTTTCTTT.

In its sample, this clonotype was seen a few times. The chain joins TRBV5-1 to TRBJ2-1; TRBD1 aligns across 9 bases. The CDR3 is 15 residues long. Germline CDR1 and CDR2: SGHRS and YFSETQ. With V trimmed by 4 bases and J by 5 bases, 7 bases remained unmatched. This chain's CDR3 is CASSAPGTGNNEQFF. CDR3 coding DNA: TGCGCCAGCAGCGCTCCCGGGACAGGGAACAATGAGCAGTTCTTC.

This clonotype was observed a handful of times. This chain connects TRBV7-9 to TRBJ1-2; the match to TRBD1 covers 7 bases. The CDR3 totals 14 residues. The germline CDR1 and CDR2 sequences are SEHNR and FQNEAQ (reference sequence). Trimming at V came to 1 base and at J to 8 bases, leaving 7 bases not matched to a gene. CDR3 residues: CASSLDGQGDGYTF. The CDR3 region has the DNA TGTGCCAGCAGCTTAGACGGTCAGGGGGACGGCTACACCTTC.

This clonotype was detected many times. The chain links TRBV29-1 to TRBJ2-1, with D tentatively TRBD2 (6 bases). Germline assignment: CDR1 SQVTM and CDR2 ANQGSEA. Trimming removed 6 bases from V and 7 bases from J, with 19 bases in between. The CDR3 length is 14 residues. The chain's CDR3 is CSVSLAYGANEQFF. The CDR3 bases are TGCAGCGTCTCACTAGCCTACGGTGCGAATGAGCAGTTCTTC.

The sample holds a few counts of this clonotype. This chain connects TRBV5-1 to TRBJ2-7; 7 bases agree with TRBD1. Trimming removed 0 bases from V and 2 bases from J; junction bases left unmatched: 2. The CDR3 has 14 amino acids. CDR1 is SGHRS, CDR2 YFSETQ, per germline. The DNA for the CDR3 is TGCGCCAGCAGCTTGGGGGACAGAGCCTACGAGCAGTACTTC. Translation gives CASSLGDRAYEQYF.

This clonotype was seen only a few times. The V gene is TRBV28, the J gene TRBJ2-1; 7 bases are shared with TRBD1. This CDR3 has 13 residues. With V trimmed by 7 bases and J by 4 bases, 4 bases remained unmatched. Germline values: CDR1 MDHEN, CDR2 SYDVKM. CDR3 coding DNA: TGTGCCAGCATAGGGACAGCATACAATGAGCAGTTCTTC. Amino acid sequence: CASIGTAYNEQFF.

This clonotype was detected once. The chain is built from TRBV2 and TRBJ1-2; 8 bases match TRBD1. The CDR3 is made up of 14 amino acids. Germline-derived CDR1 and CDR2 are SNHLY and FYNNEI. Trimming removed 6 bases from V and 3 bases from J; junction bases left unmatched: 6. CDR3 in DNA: TGTGCCAGCAGGAGGCAGGGGGCGGACTATGGCTACACCTTC. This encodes CASRRQGADYGYTF.

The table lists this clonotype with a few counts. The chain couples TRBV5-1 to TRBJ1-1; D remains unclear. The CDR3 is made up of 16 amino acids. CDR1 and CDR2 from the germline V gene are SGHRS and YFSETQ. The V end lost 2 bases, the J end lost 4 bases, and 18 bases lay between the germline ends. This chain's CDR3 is CASSFGRGGMSTEAFF. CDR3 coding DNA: TGCGCCAGCAGCTTTGGCCGGGGTGGGATGTCCACTGAAGCTTTCTTT.

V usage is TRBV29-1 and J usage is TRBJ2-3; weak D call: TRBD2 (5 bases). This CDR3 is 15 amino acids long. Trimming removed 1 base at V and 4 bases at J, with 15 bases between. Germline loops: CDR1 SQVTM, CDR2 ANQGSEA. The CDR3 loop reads CSVEGDLGSSDTQYF. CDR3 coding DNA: TGCAGCGTTGAAGGTGACCTAGGGAGCTCAGATACGCAGTATTTT.

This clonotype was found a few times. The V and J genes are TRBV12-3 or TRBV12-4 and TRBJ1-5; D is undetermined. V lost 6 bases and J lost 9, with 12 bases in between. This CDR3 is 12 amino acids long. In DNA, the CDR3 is TGTGCCAGCAGCCCGGACGTAGGGCCCCAGCATTTT. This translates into CASSPDVGPQHF.